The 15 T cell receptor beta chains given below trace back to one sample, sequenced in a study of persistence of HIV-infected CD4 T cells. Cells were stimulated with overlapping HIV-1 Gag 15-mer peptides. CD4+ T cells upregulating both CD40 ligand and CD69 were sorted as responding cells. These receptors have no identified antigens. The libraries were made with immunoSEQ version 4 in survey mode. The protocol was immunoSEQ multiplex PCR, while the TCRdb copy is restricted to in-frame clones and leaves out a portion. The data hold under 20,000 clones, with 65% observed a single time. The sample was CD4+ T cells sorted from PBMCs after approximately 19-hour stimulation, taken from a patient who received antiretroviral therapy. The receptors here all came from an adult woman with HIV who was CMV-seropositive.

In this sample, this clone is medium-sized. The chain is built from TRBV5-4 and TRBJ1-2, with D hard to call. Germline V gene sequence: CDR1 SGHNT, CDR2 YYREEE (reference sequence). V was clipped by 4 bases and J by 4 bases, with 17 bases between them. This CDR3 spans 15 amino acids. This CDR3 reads CASSNSRGDLYGYTF. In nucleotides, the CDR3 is TGTGCCAGCAGCAACTCACGGGGAGACCTCTATGGCTACACCTTC.

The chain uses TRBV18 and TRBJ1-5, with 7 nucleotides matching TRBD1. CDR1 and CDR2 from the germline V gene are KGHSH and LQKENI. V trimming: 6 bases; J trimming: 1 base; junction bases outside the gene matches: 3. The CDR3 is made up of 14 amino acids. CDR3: CASSQGQSNQPQHF. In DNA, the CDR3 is TGTGCCAGCTCTCAGGGACAGAGCAATCAGCCCCAGCATTTT.

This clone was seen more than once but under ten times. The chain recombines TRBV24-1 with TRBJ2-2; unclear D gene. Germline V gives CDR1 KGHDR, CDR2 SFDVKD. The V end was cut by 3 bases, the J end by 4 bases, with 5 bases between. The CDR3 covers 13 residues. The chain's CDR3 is CATSDGFTGELFF. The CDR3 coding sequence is TGTGCCACCAGTGATGGGTTCACCGGGGAGCTGTTTTTT.

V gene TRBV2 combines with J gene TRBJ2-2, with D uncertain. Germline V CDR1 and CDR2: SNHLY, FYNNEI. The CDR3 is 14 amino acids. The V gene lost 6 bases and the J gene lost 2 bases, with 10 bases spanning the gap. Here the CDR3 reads CASRATRNTGELFF. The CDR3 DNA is TGTGCCAGCAGGGCCACACGAAACACCGGGGAGCTGTTTTTT.

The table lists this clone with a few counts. For the CDR3, the DNA is TGTGCCTGGAGTGTACTCCGGACAGGGGGCGTCTATGGCTACACCTTC. Translating gives CAWSVLRTGGVYGYTF. The chain carries TRBV30 and TRBJ1-2; the match to TRBD1 covers 11 bases. The V gene's germline CDR1 is GTSNPN and CDR2 SVGIG (reference sequence). The CDR3 covers 16 residues. V gave up 0 bases and J gave up 4 bases; unmatched junction bases: 7.

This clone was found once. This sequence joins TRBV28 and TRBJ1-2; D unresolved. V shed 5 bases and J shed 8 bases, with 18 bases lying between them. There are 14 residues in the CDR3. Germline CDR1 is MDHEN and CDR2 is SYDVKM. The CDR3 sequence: CASSPPGEAIGYTF. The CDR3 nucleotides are TGTGCCAGCAGTCCCCCCGGTGAGGCAATAGGCTACACCTTC.

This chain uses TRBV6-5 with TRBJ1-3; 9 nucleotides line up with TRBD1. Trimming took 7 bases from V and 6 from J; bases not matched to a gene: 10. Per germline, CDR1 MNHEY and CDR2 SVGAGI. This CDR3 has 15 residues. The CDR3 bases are TGTGCCAGCATCAGCCGGACAGGGGTGAAAAACACCATATATTTT. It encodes CASISRTGVKNTIYF.

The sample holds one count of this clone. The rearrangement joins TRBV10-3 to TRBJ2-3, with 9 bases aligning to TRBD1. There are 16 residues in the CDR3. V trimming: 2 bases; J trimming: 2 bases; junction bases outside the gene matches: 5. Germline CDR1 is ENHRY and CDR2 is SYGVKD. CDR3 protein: CAISEPGQGFTDTQYF. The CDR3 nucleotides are TGTGCCATCAGTGAGCCAGGACAGGGGTTCACAGATACGCAGTATTTT.

The CDR3 sequence: CASSRVVGHQETQYF. In DNA, the CDR3 is TGTGCCAGCAGCAGAGTTGTAGGGCATCAAGAGACCCAGTACTTC. The chain employs TRBV7-8 and TRBJ2-5; D gene uncertain. The V end was cut by 5 bases, the J end by 2 bases, with 15 bases between. The CDR3 loop spans 15 amino acids. Germline V CDR1 and CDR2: SGHVS, FQNEAQ.

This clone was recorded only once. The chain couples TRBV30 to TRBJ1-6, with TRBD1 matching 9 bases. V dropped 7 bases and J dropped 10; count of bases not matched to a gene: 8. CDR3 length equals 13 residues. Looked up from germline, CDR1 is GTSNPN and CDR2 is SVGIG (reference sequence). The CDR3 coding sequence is TGTGCCTTGAAGACAGGGGGAGACTCACCCCTCCACTTT. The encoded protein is CALKTGGDSPLHF.

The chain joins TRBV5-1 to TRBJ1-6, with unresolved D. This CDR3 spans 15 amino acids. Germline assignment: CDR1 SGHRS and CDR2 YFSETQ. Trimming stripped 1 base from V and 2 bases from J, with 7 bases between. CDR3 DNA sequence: TGCGCCAGCAGCTTGTCCGGGGCCTATAATTCACCCCTCCACTTT. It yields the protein CASSLSGAYNSPLHF. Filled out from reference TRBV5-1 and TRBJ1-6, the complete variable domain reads KAGVTQTPRYLIKTRGQQVTLSCSPISGHRSVSWYQQTPGQGLQFLFEYFSETQRNKGNFPGRFSGRQFSNSRSEMNVSTLELGDSALYLCASSLSGAYNSPLHFGNGTRLTVT.

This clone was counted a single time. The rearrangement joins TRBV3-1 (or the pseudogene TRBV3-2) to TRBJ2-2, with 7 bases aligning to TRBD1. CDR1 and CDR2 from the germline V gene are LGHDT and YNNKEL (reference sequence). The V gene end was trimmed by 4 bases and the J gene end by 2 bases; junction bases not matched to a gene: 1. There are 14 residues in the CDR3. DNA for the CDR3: TGTGCCAGCAGCCGGGACAGCAACACCGGGGAGCTGTTTTTT. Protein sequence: CASSRDSNTGELFF.

CDR3 loop: CASSLDLAGGNEQFF. Written as DNA, the CDR3 is TGTGCCAGCAGCTTAGACCTAGCGGGGGGCAATGAGCAGTTCTTC. The V and J genes are TRBV7-2 and TRBJ2-1, with 11 bases lining up with TRBD2. The germline V gene encodes CDR1 SGHTA and CDR2 FQGNSA. The junction had 2 bases not matched to a gene; V was cut back by 1 base and J by 6 bases. The CDR3 sequence is 15 residues long.

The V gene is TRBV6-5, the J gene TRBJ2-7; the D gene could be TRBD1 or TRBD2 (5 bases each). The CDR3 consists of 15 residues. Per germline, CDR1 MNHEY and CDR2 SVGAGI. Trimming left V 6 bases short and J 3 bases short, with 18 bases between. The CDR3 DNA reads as TGTGCCAGCAGACCATCCCAGGGACGGGACTACGAGCAGTACTTC. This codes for CASRPSQGRDYEQYF.

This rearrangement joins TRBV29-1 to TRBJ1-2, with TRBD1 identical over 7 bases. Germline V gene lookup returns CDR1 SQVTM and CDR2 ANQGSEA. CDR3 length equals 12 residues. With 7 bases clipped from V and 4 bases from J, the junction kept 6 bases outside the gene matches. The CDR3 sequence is CSGLRGFYGYTF. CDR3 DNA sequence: TGCAGCGGCCTCAGGGGGTTCTATGGCTACACCTTC.